The present T cell receptor beta chain was sequenced within a study of T cell responses to AZD1222 COVID-19 vaccine. The method was immunoSEQ multiplex PCR; TCRdb's version includes in-frame clones alone and lacks a portion of them. The sample contains fewer than 150,000 clones, roughly 91% of which appear only once. V lost 7 bases, J lost 0 bases, and 18 bases lay in between. The CDR3 runs to 16 residues. The germline V gene encodes CDR1 ENHRY and CDR2 SYGVKD. Turning to this clone: As yet, its antigen is unknown.

Study findings and constraints: Two AZD1222 doses significantly raised spike-specific TCR breadth and depth over controls. Among AZD1222 vaccinees, only six were seropositive at baseline. Spike-wide coverage was observed for vaccine-associated CD4 TCRs, with dominant responses at 160-218 and 743-854. Among spike-specific TCRs, nearly half reportedly target unmutated variant regions.

Sequencing was performed on peripheral blood, taken 28 days after the second AZD1222 dose. This receptor was identified in an adult who received the AZD1222 COVID-19 vaccine. The J gene is TRBJ1-2, the V gene TRBV10-3; the D gene is possibly TRBD1 (6 bases). DNA for the CDR3: TGTGCCATCACAGGGGTCCAGGGTGGATCTAACTATGGCTACACCTTC. Its translation is CAITGVQGGSNYGYTF.